Detailed here is one T cell receptor (beta chain). This entry comes from a study of cytomegalovirus exposure and HLA in healthy donors. CDR1 and CDR2 (germline): LNHDA, SQIVND (reference sequence). The CDR3 is 13 residues long. Trimming cost V 3 bases and J 9 bases, with 12 bases left between them. PCR employed 60 Vbeta and 13 Jbeta primers. Measured with immunoSEQ multiplex PCR; TCRdb has only the in-frame clones, and not every one. The sample lists some 130,000 clones, approximately 77% occurring once. The chain combines TRBV19 with TRBJ2-1; perhaps TRBD2 as D (6 bases). The TCR sequence derives from a man younger than 45 in good health and CMV-seronegative. Material for sequencing was PBMCs. The CDR3 sequence is CASSMTSRREQFF. The CDR3 nucleotides are TGTGCCAGTAGTATGACTAGTAGGCGTGAGCAGTTCTTC.